This entry concerns a single T cell receptor (beta chain). As yet, its antigen is unknown. Germline-derived CDR1 and CDR2 are SGHNT and YENEEA. The CDR3 is 17 residues long. Trimming stripped 1 base from V and 7 bases from J, with 19 bases between. This specimen comes from a study of T cell responses to AZD1222 COVID-19 vaccine. General study points: White British people made up most donors, females outnumbered males, and clonal diversity was possibly underestimated. Across spike, vaccine-associated CD4 TCRs were found, dominant at 160-218 and 743-854.

Sequencing was performed with immunoSEQ multiplex PCR; in TCRdb, only in-frame clones are kept and a portion is missing. Here the sample spans roughly 150,000 clones, roughly 92% being singletons. V is TRBV11-3 and J is TRBJ2-2; a possible D gene is TRBD2 (5 bases). The sequence was collected from an adult in good health. This specimen consisted of peripheral blood, obtained on day 0 of AZD1222 vaccination. The CDR3 nucleotides read TGTGCCAGCAGCTTAGTATTACGGGATACTCCGGGCGGGGAGCTGTTTTTT. This codes for CASSLVLRDTPGGELFF.